Listed below are T cell receptor beta chains from one sample, sequenced in a study of T cell responses to AZD1222 COVID-19 vaccine. Libraries were prepared by immunoSEQ multiplex PCR; TCRdb keeps only in-frame clonotypes and omits some of them. The data show some 150,000 clones, with approximately 95% seen just once and 0.91% held by the top ten. The sample in question was peripheral blood, obtained on day 0 of MenACWY control vaccination. These receptors came from an adult in good health. The CDR3 runs from the conserved cysteine through the conserved F or W. Fields, in order: V gene, clone size, D gene, J gene, CDR3 protein, CDR3 DNA. The D gene is left open where the match is weak. Some rows have no size entry. The others give once, few or many, or a class for an expanded clone.

V gene: TRBV5-6; clone size: NA; D gene: TRBD1; J gene: TRBJ1-2; CDR3 protein: CASSPETGVYGYTF; CDR3 DNA: TGTGCCAGCAGCCCCGAGACAGGGGTATATGGCTACACCTTC
V gene: TRBV3-1/TRBV3-2; clone size: NA; D gene: TRBD1; J gene: TRBJ1-1; CDR3 protein: CASSPTTGIVEAFF; CDR3 DNA: TGTGCCAGCAGCCCAACGACAGGGATCGTTGAAGCTTTCTTT
V gene: TRBV15; clone size: NA; D gene: NA; J gene: TRBJ1-6; CDR3 protein: CATSRDSTGHNSPLHF; CDR3 DNA: TGTGCCACCAGCAGAGATAGTACAGGGCATAATTCACCCCTCCACTTT
V gene: TRBV9; clone size: NA; D gene: NA; J gene: TRBJ1-2; CDR3 protein: CASSARDVGIGYGYTF; CDR3 DNA: TGTGCCAGCAGCGCACGGGACGTCGGGATTGGTTATGGCTACACCTTC
V gene: TRBV24-1; clone size: NA; D gene: TRBD1; J gene: TRBJ1-5; CDR3 protein: CASDRGFNQPQHF; CDR3 DNA: TGTGCCTCAGACAGGGGTTTCAATCAGCCCCAGCATTTT
V gene: TRBV28; clone size: NA; D gene: NA; J gene: TRBJ2-1; CDR3 protein: CASSTPGVYNEQFF; CDR3 DNA: TGTGCCAGCAGTACCCCCGGAGTCTACAATGAGCAGTTCTTC
V gene: TRBV6-5; clone size: NA; D gene: NA; J gene: TRBJ2-7; CDR3 protein: CASTPLQGSYEQYF; CDR3 DNA: TGTGCCAGCACCCCTCTACAGGGCTCCTACGAGCAGTACTTC
V gene: TRBV11-2; clone size: NA; D gene: NA; J gene: TRBJ2-1; CDR3 protein: CASSTRGTFYNEQFF; CDR3 DNA: TGTGCCAGCAGCACCCGCGGGACTTTCTACAATGAGCAGTTCTTC
V gene: TRBV24-1; clone size: NA; D gene: TRBD1; J gene: TRBJ1-2; CDR3 protein: CATSDPRTGGVYGYTF; CDR3 DNA: TGTGCCACCAGTGACCCAAGGACAGGGGGCGTCTATGGCTACACCTTC
V gene: TRBV7-8; clone size: NA; D gene: TRBD1; J gene: TRBJ1-4; CDR3 protein: CASSLGDRGRGEKLFF; CDR3 DNA: TGTGCCAGCAGCTTAGGGGACAGGGGAAGGGGTGAAAAACTGTTTTTT
V gene: TRBV6-5; clone size: NA; D gene: TRBD1; J gene: TRBJ1-5; CDR3 protein: CASRSQGTGNQPQHF; CDR3 DNA: TGTGCCAGCAGATCGCAGGGGACAGGCAATCAGCCCCAGCATTTT
V gene: TRBV5-1; clone size: NA; D gene: NA; J gene: TRBJ1-6; CDR3 protein: CASSYSPLHF; CDR3 DNA: TGCGCCAGCTCATATTCACCCCTCCACTTT
V gene: TRBV6-2/TRBV6-3; clone size: NA; D gene: TRBD1; J gene: TRBJ1-5; CDR3 protein: CASSWTGGVQPQHF; CDR3 DNA: TGTGCCAGCAGTTGGACAGGGGGAGTTCAGCCCCAGCATTTT
V gene: TRBV5-4; clone size: NA; D gene: NA; J gene: TRBJ1-6; CDR3 protein: CASSRTDSPLHF; CDR3 DNA: TGTGCCAGCAGCCGGACTGATTCACCCCTCCACTTT
V gene: TRBV20-1; clone size: NA; D gene: TRBD1; J gene: TRBJ2-5; CDR3 protein: CSAYRGETQYF; CDR3 DNA: TGCAGTGCCTACAGGGGTGAGACCCAGTACTTC
V gene: TRBV15; clone size: NA; D gene: NA; J gene: TRBJ2-7; CDR3 protein: CATSRDRFGEQYF; CDR3 DNA: TGTGCCACCAGCAGAGATCGGTTCGGCGAGCAGTACTTC
V gene: TRBV28; clone size: NA; D gene: NA; J gene: TRBJ1-5; CDR3 protein: CASRGGNQPQHF; CDR3 DNA: TGTGCCAGCAGGGGGGGGAATCAGCCCCAGCATTTT
V gene: TRBV7-9; clone size: NA; D gene: TRBD2; J gene: TRBJ2-3; CDR3 protein: CASSLTSGRATDTQYF; CDR3 DNA: TGTGCCAGCAGCTTAACTAGCGGGAGGGCCACAGATACGCAGTATTTT
V gene: TRBV7-2; clone size: NA; D gene: TRBD2; J gene: TRBJ2-6; CDR3 protein: CASSSGLAGGPYGANVLTF; CDR3 DNA: TGTGCCAGCAGCTCAGGACTAGCGGGAGGGCCTTATGGGGCCAACGTCCTGACTTTC
V gene: TRBV5-1; clone size: NA; D gene: NA; J gene: TRBJ1-4; CDR3 protein: CASSLSGHPKNEKLFF; CDR3 DNA: TGCGCCAGCAGCTTGTCGGGACATCCTAAGAATGAAAAACTGTTTTTT
V gene: TRBV3-1/TRBV3-2; clone size: NA; D gene: NA; J gene: TRBJ1-2; CDR3 protein: CASSQVPGNGYTF; CDR3 DNA: TGTGCCAGCAGCCAAGTCCCAGGGAATGGCTACACCTTC
V gene: TRBV10-3; clone size: NA; D gene: NA; J gene: TRBJ1-2; CDR3 protein: CANQGLEGGYTF; CDR3 DNA: TGTGCCAATCAGGGGCTCGAGGGAGGCTACACCTTC
V gene: TRBV9; clone size: NA; D gene: TRBD2; J gene: TRBJ2-5; CDR3 protein: CASSAGLAVQETQYF; CDR3 DNA: TGTGCCAGCAGCGCGGGACTAGCGGTTCAAGAGACCCAGTACTTC
V gene: TRBV5-6; clone size: NA; D gene: NA; J gene: TRBJ1-6; CDR3 protein: CASSFRFGVHNSPLHF; CDR3 DNA: TGTGCCAGCAGCTTCAGATTTGGGGTCCATAATTCACCCCTCCACTTT
V gene: TRBV3-1/TRBV3-2; clone size: NA; D gene: NA; J gene: TRBJ2-1; CDR3 protein: CASSELNGRQFF; CDR3 DNA: TGTGCCAGCAGCGAACTAAATGGAAGGCAGTTCTTC
V gene: TRBV12-3/TRBV12-4; clone size: NA; D gene: NA; J gene: TRBJ2-3; CDR3 protein: CASMIADTQYF; CDR3 DNA: TGTGCCAGCATGATAGCAGATACGCAGTATTTT
V gene: TRBV9; clone size: NA; D gene: TRBD2; J gene: TRBJ2-1; CDR3 protein: CASSLRLAGGSNEQFF; CDR3 DNA: TGTGCCAGCAGCTTAAGACTAGCGGGGGGATCCAATGAGCAGTTCTTC
V gene: TRBV15; clone size: NA; D gene: TRBD2; J gene: TRBJ2-7; CDR3 protein: CATSRELAGLTSYEQYF; CDR3 DNA: TGTGCCACCAGCAGAGAGCTAGCGGGGCTGACCTCCTACGAGCAGTACTTC
V gene: TRBV7-9; clone size: NA; D gene: TRBD1; J gene: TRBJ1-1; CDR3 protein: CASQQGRDTEAFF; CDR3 DNA: TGTGCCAGCCAACAGGGGAGAGACACTGAAGCTTTCTTT
V gene: TRBV9; clone size: NA; D gene: NA; J gene: TRBJ1-2; CDR3 protein: CASSVDVGGNYGYTF; CDR3 DNA: TGTGCCAGCAGCGTAGACGTGGGCGGGAACTATGGCTACACCTTC
V gene: TRBV18; clone size: NA; D gene: TRBD1; J gene: TRBJ1-1; CDR3 protein: CASSQSRGGDEAFF; CDR3 DNA: TGTGCCAGCTCCCAGAGCAGGGGGGGGGATGAAGCTTTCTTT
V gene: TRBV9; clone size: once; D gene: NA; J gene: TRBJ2-2; CDR3 protein: CASSVGNPLFPGELFF; CDR3 DNA: TGTGCCAGCAGCGTAGGAAACCCTCTGTTTCCCGGGGAGCTGTTTTTT
V gene: TRBV14; clone size: NA; D gene: TRBD2; J gene: TRBJ2-7; CDR3 protein: CASSQASGRPSYEQYF; CDR3 DNA: TGTGCCAGCAGCCAAGCTTCCGGGAGGCCCTCCTACGAGCAGTACTTC
V gene: TRBV10-3; clone size: NA; D gene: TRBD1; J gene: TRBJ2-3; CDR3 protein: CAISADRASTDTQYF; CDR3 DNA: TGTGCCATCAGTGCGGACAGGGCTAGCACAGATACGCAGTATTTT
V gene: TRBV28; clone size: NA; D gene: NA; J gene: TRBJ1-1; CDR3 protein: CASSPTWTVLNTEAFF; CDR3 DNA: TGTGCCAGCAGTCCGACATGGACCGTCTTAAACACTGAAGCTTTCTTT
V gene: TRBV14; clone size: NA; D gene: TRBD1; J gene: TRBJ2-3; CDR3 protein: CASSQGQGGGDTQYF; CDR3 DNA: TGTGCCAGCAGCCAAGGACAGGGTGGCGGGGATACGCAGTATTTT
V gene: TRBV6-1; clone size: once; D gene: NA; J gene: TRBJ1-6; CDR3 protein: CASSEVPQGNNSPLHF; CDR3 DNA: TGTGCCAGCAGTGAAGTGCCTCAGGGTAATAATTCACCCCTCCACTTT
V gene: TRBV5-1; clone size: NA; D gene: TRBD1; J gene: TRBJ2-3; CDR3 protein: CASSGGQGSTDTQYF; CDR3 DNA: TGCGCCAGCAGCGGGGGACAGGGGAGCACAGATACGCAGTATTTT